The 17 T cell receptor beta chains below come from one sample, sequenced in a study of vaccination effects on CD4 cells after COVID-19. After expansion with viral peptide pools in the ViraFEST assay, antigen-specific CD4+ T cells were sequenced. The culture ran for less than 12 days, and then CD4+ T cells were isolated. The study found no prior SARS-CoV-2 infection in the vaccine recipients, who tested negative for nucleocapsid antibodies. No antigen has been identified for these receptors. The method was immunoSEQ multiplex PCR; TCRdb's version includes in-frame clones alone and lacks a portion of them. Counted here are tens of thousands of clones, approximately 76% occurring once; the ten biggest clones make up 2.8%. Sequenced here: CD4+ T cells from PBMCs cultured with HCoV-NL63 spike peptides, sampled before COVID-19 vaccination. The origin of the receptors is a human donor who received a COVID-19 vaccine.

The chain has TRBV5-4 and TRBJ2-3, with TRBD1 identical over 10 bases. This CDR3 spans 19 amino acids. The J segment lost 3 bases and the V segment lost 2 bases, leaving 15 bases of the junction unmatched. Germline CDR1 and CDR2: SGHNT and YYREEE (reference sequence). The CDR3 DNA is TGTGCCAGCAGCTTAAAGCGACAGGGGGCGCGGAGTAGTACAGATACGCAGTATTTT. This encodes CASSLKRQGARSSTDTQYF.

This rearrangement joins TRBV4-1 to TRBJ1-2, with no clear D. Between the trimmed V and J ends, which lost 1 base and 5 bases, there was a span of 11 bases. Germline V gene data show CDR1 as MGHRA and CDR2 as YSYEKL. The CDR3 is 14 residues long. The CDR3 nucleotides read TGCGCCAGCAGCCAAGCGGTACAGACTTATGGCTACACCTTC. Translated, it gives CASSQAVQTYGYTF.

The chain recombines TRBV12-5 with TRBJ1-6; TRBD1 agrees at 11 bases. Per the germline V gene, CDR1 is LGHNT and CDR2 is FRNRAP. The CDR3 covers 14 residues. V lost 6 bases, J lost 8 bases, and 3 bases stayed unmatched. The CDR3 coding sequence is TGTGCTAGTGGGCTGGGACAGGGGGATTCACCCCTCCACTTT. This gives the protein CASGLGQGDSPLHF. Full variable domain (remainder filled in from reference TRBV12-5 and TRBJ1-6): DARVTQTPRHKVTEMGQEVTMRCQPILGHNTVFWYRQTMMQGLELLAYFRNRAPLDDSGMPKDRFSAEMPDATLATLKIQPSEPRDSAVYFCASGLGQGDSPLHFGNGTRLTVT.

This clone was observed a handful of times. This chain links TRBV7-2 with TRBJ2-2, with TRBD2 as a possible D gene (6 bases). Germline V gene data show CDR1 as SGHTA and CDR2 as FQGNSA. The CDR3 is 15 amino acids. The ends were cut back, 2 bases at V and 6 bases at J, with 13 bases in the middle. In nucleotides, the CDR3 is TGTGCCAGCAGCTTATTCGGGGGATTCGCCGGGGAGCTGTTTTTT. This translates into CASSLFGGFAGELFF. The variable domain in full, completed from reference TRBV7-2 and TRBJ2-2, reads GAGVSQSPSNKVTEKGKDVELRCDPISGHTALYWYRQSLGQGLEFLIYFQGNSAPDKSGLPSDRFSAERTGGSVSTLTIQRTQQEDSAVYLCASSLFGGFAGELFFGEGSRLTVL.

The genes are TRBV6-2 or TRBV6-3 and TRBJ1-2; D may be TRBD1 (6 bases). The V gene lost 4 bases and the J gene lost 4 bases, with 16 bases spanning the gap. CDR1 and CDR2 from the germline V gene are MNHEY and SVGEGT. The CDR3 has 15 residues. CDR3 region: CASSFLTGTFYGYTF. In DNA, the CDR3 is TGTGCCAGCAGTTTCCTCACAGGGACGTTCTATGGCTACACCTTC.

The rearrangement links TRBV12-3 or TRBV12-4 to TRBJ1-6; D gene unclear. The ends were cut back, 3 bases at V and 9 bases at J, with 9 bases in the middle. The CDR3 totals 13 residues. Written as DNA, the CDR3 is TGTGCCAGCAGTTTGGGGTGGGGTTCACCCCTCCACTTT. This encodes CASSLGWGSPLHF.

The CDR3 DNA reads as TGCGCCAGCATTCGGGTAGCGGGATACAATGAGCAGTTCTTC. Amino acid sequence: CASIRVAGYNEQFF. The chain uses TRBV10-2 and TRBJ2-1; 8 positions match TRBD2. This CDR3 has 14 amino acids. J lost 4 bases, V lost 7 bases, and 6 bases had no gene match. The germline gives CDR1 WSHSY, CDR2 SAAADI.

The chain is built from TRBV6-5 and TRBJ1-6; the D gene is possibly TRBD1 (6 bases). Germline V gene lookup returns CDR1 MNHEY and CDR2 SVGAGI. With 6 bases removed from V and 3 bases from J, the gap between germline ends came to 12 bases. The length of the CDR3 is 15 residues. CDR3 nucleotides: TGTGCCAGCAGGGGGGGACACAGCTATAATTCACCCCTCCACTTT. It translates to CASRGGHSYNSPLHF.

The chain is built from TRBV5-6 and TRBJ1-4; 7 bases are a match to TRBD1. Germline V lookup: CDR1 SGHDT, CDR2 YYEEEE. Trimming cost V 3 bases and J 3 bases; bases outside gene matches: 2. The CDR3 consists of 14 residues. CDR3 coding DNA: TGTGCCAGCAGCTCGGGACAGCCTAATGAAAAACTGTTTTTT. Residues: CASSSGQPNEKLFF.

This clone was recorded a few times. The chain employs TRBV6-5 and TRBJ2-1, with D possibly matching TRBD1 (5 bases). Germline V gene lookup returns CDR1 MNHEY and CDR2 SVGAGI. Trimming pared 2 bases from V and 3 bases from J, leaving 11 bases between. This CDR3 is 15 amino acids long. The CDR3 nucleotides are TGTGCCAGCAGTTACAGGGGAACTCTCTACAATGAGCAGTTCTTC. It translates to CASSYRGTLYNEQFF.

The V call is TRBV30, the J call TRBJ1-3; D uncertain. CDR3 length equals 12 residues. The germline CDR1 and CDR2 sequences are GTSNPN and SVGIG (reference sequence). The ends were cut back, 0 bases at V and 8 bases at J, with 8 bases in the middle. The CDR3 region is CAWSVLVDTIYF. CDR3 sequence (DNA): TGTGCCTGGAGTGTACTTGTAGACACCATATATTTT. Filled out from reference TRBV30 and TRBJ1-3, the complete variable domain reads SQTIHQWPATLVQPVGSPLSLECTVEGTSNPNLYWYRQAAGRGLQLLFYSVGIGQISSEVPQNLSASRPQDRQFILSSKKLLLSDSGFYLCAWSVLVDTIYFGEGSWLTVV.

The rearrangement joins TRBV5-1 to TRBJ2-1; 13 positions match TRBD2. CDR1 is SGHRS, CDR2 YFSETQ, per germline. J gave up 8 bases and V 0 bases, and 5 bases lay outside the gene matches. The CDR3 runs to 16 residues. Here the CDR3 DNA reads TGCGCCAGCAGCTTGGCGGGACTAGCGGGGCCCGATGAGCAGTTCTTC. Translated: CASSLAGLAGPDEQFF.

The chain employs TRBV25-1 and TRBJ1-2; D possibly corresponds to TRBD1 (6 bases). There are 13 residues in the CDR3. Germline assignment: CDR1 MGHDK and CDR2 SYGVNS. V was cut by 1 base and J by 8 bases, with 11 bases left in between. The CDR3 coding sequence is TGTGCCAGCAGTGAATCAGGGGCTGGGGGCTACACCTTC. Its protein product is CASSESGAGGYTF.

The chain has TRBV6-2 or TRBV6-3 and TRBJ1-5; D ambiguous. The V and J ends lost 2 bases and 1 base respectively, with 3 bases between them. This CDR3 is built from 13 residues. Germline-derived CDR1 and CDR2 are MNHEY and SVGEGT. CDR3 nucleotides: TGTGCCAGCAGTTACGACAGCAATCAGCCCCAGCATTTT. Translated: CASSYDSNQPQHF.

The genes are TRBV29-1 and TRBJ2-6; perhaps TRBD1 as D (6 bases). V lost 5 bases, J lost 1 base, and 18 bases lay in between. CDR1 is SQVTM and CDR2 is ANQGSEA in the germline V gene. The CDR3 runs to 17 residues. The CDR3 reads CSVWNRAPSSGANVLTF. The CDR3 region has the DNA TGCAGCGTTTGGAACAGGGCCCCTTCATCTGGGGCCAACGTCCTGACTTTC.

DNA for the CDR3: TGTGCCAGCAGCACCGGGGCCCTGCGGGATACGCAGTATTTT. It encodes CASSTGALRDTQYF. The chain couples TRBV21-1 to TRBJ2-3. TRBV21-1 is given as a pseudogene. The CDR3 has 14 amino acids.

This clone turned up a few times. The V and J genes are TRBV5-1 and TRBJ2-2, with D tentatively TRBD1 (5 bases). The germline CDR1 and CDR2 sequences are SGHRS and YFSETQ. This CDR3 has 14 residues. The V gene lost 3 bases and the J gene lost 4 bases, with 10 bases spanning the gap. The DNA for the CDR3 is TGCGCCAGCAGCTCCAGGGCGTTCACCGGGGAGCTGTTTTTT. Translated, it gives CASSSRAFTGELFF. The full variable domain, in which reference TRBV5-1 and TRBJ2-2 provide the parts outside the CDR3, is KAGVTQTPRYLIKTRGQQVTLSCSPISGHRSVSWYQQTPGQGLQFLFEYFSETQRNKGNFPGRFSGRQFSNSRSEMNVSTLELGDSALYLCASSSRAFTGELFFGEGSRLTVL.